Below are 14 T cell receptor beta chains sequenced from a single sample in a study of blood T cell repertoires in COVID-19. The method was immunoSEQ multiplex PCR; TCRdb's version includes in-frame clones alone and lacks a portion of them. The sample has 60,000 to 70,000 clones; 74% are singletons. Sequencing input: peripheral blood. The receptors stem from a woman older than 75 with acute or convalescent COVID-19.

The V call is TRBV5-5, the J call TRBJ2-7, with 9 nucleotides matching TRBD2. In germline, CDR1 is SGHKS, CDR2 YYEKEE (reference sequence). The CDR3 sequence is 13 residues long. The V segment lost 4 bases and the J segment 2 bases; nucleotides outside the gene matches: 1. Written as DNA, the CDR3 is TGTGCCAGCAGCAGACTAGCGGCCTACGAGCAGTACTTC. It is translated as CASSRLAAYEQYF.

In DNA form, the CDR3 reads TGTGCCAGCTCACCACCTCCGGGACTTTACGAGCAGTACTTC. The encoded protein is CASSPPPGLYEQYF. The rearrangement joins TRBV18 to TRBJ2-7, with D tentatively TRBD2 (6 bases). V lost 0 bases and J 4 bases, leaving 10 bases between the germline ends. Looked up from germline, CDR1 is KGHSH and CDR2 is LQKENI. The CDR3 extends over 14 amino acids.

This chain connects TRBV27 to TRBJ2-7; TRBD1 matches 9 bases. The V gene end was trimmed by 3 bases and the J gene end by 5 bases; junction bases not matched to a gene: 8. The CDR3 spans 15 residues. Germline V gives CDR1 MNHEY, CDR2 SMNVEV (reference sequence). Here the CDR3 reads CASSFFLTGGDEQYF. The DNA for the CDR3 is TGTGCCAGCAGTTTTTTTCTGACAGGGGGTGACGAGCAGTACTTC.

The V call is TRBV30, the J call TRBJ1-1, with a tentative D call TRBD1 (5 bases). Germline CDR1 reads GTSNPN; CDR2 reads SVGIG (reference sequence). V was clipped by 6 bases and J by 4 bases, with 12 bases between them. The CDR3 consists of 12 residues. Written as DNA, the CDR3 is TGTGCCTGTACACAGGAAGTCACTGAAGCTTTCTTT. This encodes CACTQEVTEAFF.

There are a few counts of this clone. The CDR3 DNA reads TGTGCCAGCAGCCCACCTATCCCCGGGGAGCTGTTTTTT. It yields the protein CASSPPIPGELFF. The rearrangement joins TRBV7-2 to TRBJ2-2; D gene ambiguous. With 5 bases removed from V and 6 bases from J, the gap between germline ends came to 10 bases. The germline gives CDR1 SGHTA, CDR2 FQGNSA. The CDR3 contains 13 residues.

This rearrangement joins TRBV5-5 to TRBJ1-1, with 9 positions matching TRBD1. Germline V CDR1 and CDR2: SGHKS, YYEKEE (reference sequence). The CDR3 consists of 16 residues. The J segment lost 4 bases and the V segment lost 2 bases, leaving 9 bases of the junction unmatched. The CDR3 region is CASSLPPGQGSTEAFF. The CDR3 nucleotides read TGTGCCAGCAGCTTACCCCCGGGACAGGGCAGCACTGAAGCTTTCTTT.

V and J are TRBV11-2 and TRBJ2-3; 8 nucleotides align to TRBD1. Germline CDR1 is SGHAT and CDR2 is FQNNGV. The CDR3 runs 15 residues. After removal of 5 bases from V and 4 bases from J, the junction contained 8 bases not matched to a gene. The CDR3 sequence is CASSDRTGSPDTQYF. As DNA, the CDR3 is TGTGCCAGCAGCGATAGGACAGGGAGCCCAGATACGCAGTATTTT. The complete variable domain, with remaining parts taken from reference TRBV11-2 and TRBJ2-3, reads EAGVAQSPRYKIIEKRQSVAFWCNPISGHATLYWYQQILGQGPKLLIQFQNNGVVDDSQLPKDRFSAERLKGVDSTLKIQPAKLEDSAVYLCASSDRTGSPDTQYFGPGTRLTVL.

J is TRBJ1-5 and V is TRBV7-8, with D perhaps matching TRBD1 (6 bases). Germline assignment: CDR1 SGHVS and CDR2 FQNEAQ. The CDR3 has 14 residues. With 4 bases removed from V and 6 bases from J, the gap between germline ends came to 13 bases. As DNA, the CDR3 is TGTGCCAGCAGCTCACCAATAGGGGGTCAGCCCCAGCATTTT. Its translation: CASSSPIGGQPQHF.

This clone has more than one count but fewer than ten. V is TRBV4-2 and J is TRBJ2-1; no clear D. Trimming shortened V by 0 bases and J by 4 bases, and 4 bases separated the two germline ends. The V gene's germline CDR1 is LGHNA and CDR2 YNFKEQ. The CDR3 runs to 13 residues. The CDR3 region has the DNA TGTGCCAGCAGCCAAGAACTATACAATGAGCAGTTCTTC. Translation: CASSQELYNEQFF.

The V call is TRBV12-3 or TRBV12-4, the J call TRBJ2-7; possible D gene TRBD1, 6 bases. The V end was cut by 9 bases, the J end by 0 bases, with 12 bases between. CDR3 length equals 13 residues. In DNA, the CDR3 is TGTGCCAGTCGACAGGCTAGCTCCTACGAGCAGTACTTC. The encoded protein is CASRQASSYEQYF.

The chain employs TRBV19 and TRBJ2-5, with D perhaps TRBD2 (7 bases). V was clipped by 7 bases and J by 5 bases, with 20 bases between them. Germline CDR1 reads LNHDA; CDR2 reads SQIVND (reference sequence). CDR3 length: 15 amino acids. CDR3 amino acids: CASNPYGGRWETQYF. The CDR3 DNA sequence: TGTGCCAGTAACCCTTACGGGGGGCGATGGGAGACCCAGTACTTC. Drawing the rest from reference TRBV19 and TRBJ2-5, the complete variable domain is DGGITQSPKYLFRKEGQNVTLSCEQNLNHDAMYWYRQDPGQGLRLIYYSQIVNDFQKGDIAEGYSVSREKKESFPLTVTSAQKNPTAFYLCASNPYGGRWETQYFGPGTRLLVL.

The V call is TRBV19, the J call TRBJ1-5; D perhaps matches TRBD1 (6 bases). The germline CDR1 and CDR2 sequences are LNHDA and SQIVND (reference sequence). V was clipped by 5 bases and J by 6 bases, with 14 bases between them. CDR3 length equals 14 residues. CDR3 residues: CASSYDRSIQPQHF. CDR3 nucleotide sequence: TGTGCCAGTAGTTATGACAGGTCCATTCAGCCCCAGCATTTT.

The J gene is TRBJ2-1, the V gene TRBV19; tentative D call: TRBD1 (5 bases). Germline V gene data show CDR1 as LNHDA and CDR2 as SQIVND (reference sequence). The V end lost 3 bases, the J end lost 4 bases, and 13 bases lay between the germline ends. The CDR3 runs to 15 residues. Here the CDR3 reads CASSIDGHSYNEQFF. CDR3 nucleotide sequence: TGTGCCAGTAGTATTGATGGACACTCTTACAATGAGCAGTTCTTC.

This clone is a singleton in its sample. The chain carries TRBV29-1 and TRBJ2-1; TRBD2 matches at 14 bases. Germline V gene lookup returns CDR1 SQVTM and CDR2 ANQGSEA. This CDR3 contains 13 residues. With V trimmed by 6 bases and J by 10 bases, 5 bases remained unmatched. For the CDR3, the DNA is TGCAGCGTGGGGACTAGCGGGAGCGGGGAGCAGTTCTTC. As protein: CSVGTSGSGEQFF.